What follows describes a single TCR beta chain. V lost 11 bases to trimming and J lost 8 bases, with 18 bases between them. The CDR3 runs to 12 residues. CDR1 and CDR2 (germline): MNHEY, SVGAGI. Authors' processing steps: Estimation of nucleated cell counts was performed using reference gene primer amplification. Produced via immunoSEQ multiplex PCR; TCRdb's table is partial and in-frame only. V and J calls and clone size are those listed in that table; D and trimming were worked out from the DNA. The table has hundreds of thousands of clones, around 90% seen once. The data were obtained in a study of blood T cell repertoires in COVID-19. Seattle-derived patients entered the study during active infection and were followed longitudinally.

Sequencing used peripheral blood. The chain recombines TRBV6-5 with TRBJ1-2; tentative D call: TRBD1 (6 bases). The sequence came from a woman aged 45-60 years with COVID-19, enrolled during active disease. Here the CDR3 DNA reads TGTGCCTCCAGGGGCGGAGGCGACGGCTACACCTTC. This sequence encodes CASRGGGDGYTF.